The T cell receptor beta chain described here comes from a study of Ad26.COV2.S vaccination and SARS-CoV-2 variants. Sample treatment: roughly 20 received Ad26.COV2.S at low or high dose, single or two shots; 5 received placebo; per-sample allocation not given. Day 63 after the first vaccine or placebo injection was the time point for sampling. Donation was by an adult aged 18-55 years who was in Boston. Sequenced by immunoSEQ multiplex PCR; TCRdb stores in-frame clones only, minus some. The repertoire holds around 300,000 clones, with less than 90% as singletons. The ends were cut back, 7 bases at V and 0 bases at J, with 19 bases in the middle. The CDR3 sequence is 17 residues long. From germline, CDR1 is LNHDA and CDR2 SQIVND (reference sequence). This clone was picked up one time. Antigen: not known. Study outcomes and limitations: Recipients of either vaccine or placebo displayed similar breadth of non-spike TCRs. The authors reported substantial breadth in spike-specific CD8+ and CD4+ T cell responses after vaccination. Researchers cautioned that TCR breadth and depth analyses may have underestimated total T cell responses.

The rearrangement joins TRBV19 to TRBJ1-5, with D possibly being TRBD1 (6 bases). Sample: peripheral blood, taken in a trial of Ad26.COV2.S vaccine versus placebo. The receptor was isolated from a person between 18 and 65 years old who received the Ad26.COV2.S COVID-19 vaccine or a placebo. The CDR3 nucleotides read TGTGCCAGTACCCGGAGGACAGTAGGGGATAGCAATCAGCCCCAGCATTTT. Translated, it gives CASTRRTVGDSNQPQHF.